This T cell receptor (beta chain) was captured in a study of T cells in Graves' hyperthyroidism and ophthalmopathy. This clonotype was counted ten times or more. The CDR3 sequence is 15 residues long. V shed 4 bases and J 2 bases; nucleotides not matched to a gene: 8. Germline lookup yields CDR1 MGHRA and CDR2 YSYEKL. RNA transcripts gave rise to amplified TCR beta CDR3 regions. The HTBI set primed first-round TCR CDR3 RT-PCR. TCRdb analysed the multiplex PCR reads with MiXCR anew, one entry per CDR3 protein. The sample has around 350,000 distinct CDR3 sequences; 19% are singletons. The chain recombines TRBV4-1 with TRBJ2-7, with 7 nucleotides matching TRBD1. The receptor comes from a woman aged 18 to 35 with Graves' hyperthyroidism. The sequenced material came from blood. The CDR3 DNA is TGCGCCAGCAGCCTGGGGCCAGGGGGAACCTACGAGCAGTACTTC. This codes for CASSLGPGGTYEQYF.